What follows are 18 T cell receptor beta chains derived from one specimen sequenced in a study of T cells in Graves' hyperthyroidism and ophthalmopathy. TCR beta CDR3 regions were amplified from RNA transcripts. Initially, a first-round RT-PCR of the TCR CDR3 employed the HTBI primer set. In TCRdb, the multiplex PCR reads were re-called with MiXCR into one record per CDR3 protein. The sample includes some 510,000 distinct CDR3 sequences, roughly 20% of them seen just once. Source material: blood. The receptors were sampled from a man younger than 35 with Graves' hyperthyroidism.

This clonotype was found many times. The V call is TRBV2, the J call TRBJ1-6; TRBD1 aligns across 11 bases. After removal of 4 bases from V and 9 bases from J, the junction contained 2 bases not matched to a gene. This CDR3 comprises 14 residues. Germline values: CDR1 SNHLY, CDR2 FYNNEI. The CDR3 nucleotides read TGTGCCAGCAGTGCCGGACAGGGGGCTTCACCCCTCCACTTT. Amino acid sequence: CASSAGQGASPLHF.

The table lists this clonotype with many counts. The rearrangement joins TRBV28 to TRBJ2-6; TRBD1 is a possible D gene (5 bases). Trimming cost V 6 bases and J 2 bases, with 14 bases left between them. Looked up from germline, CDR1 is MDHEN and CDR2 is SYDVKM. CDR3 length equals 16 residues. CDR3 residues: CASRPAPGTGANVLTF. CDR3 bases: TGTGCCAGCAGACCAGCACCAGGGACTGGGGCCAACGTCCTGACTTTC.

In its sample, this clonotype was seen many times. The chain has TRBV6-2 or TRBV6-3 and TRBJ2-7, with D possibly matching TRBD2 (5 bases). The V end lost 5 bases, the J end lost 6 bases, and 14 bases lay between the germline ends. Germline CDR1 reads MNHEY; CDR2 reads SVGEGT. The CDR3 has 13 residues. Here the CDR3 DNA reads TGTGCCAGCAGTCCGAGGGTAGGAGCCGAGCAGTACTTC. This codes for CASSPRVGAEQYF.

This clonotype was seen at least ten times. The chain links TRBV28 to TRBJ1-2, with D perhaps matching TRBD1 (5 bases). Deletions cut 6 bases from V and 0 bases from J, with 8 bases between. This CDR3 is built from 13 residues. From germline, CDR1 is MDHEN and CDR2 SYDVKM. The CDR3 coding sequence is TGTGCCAGCAGAAGGGACGCTAACTATGGCTACACCTTC. As protein: CASRRDANYGYTF.

About this clonotype itself: The junction does not match germline at one end; this may be a read error. The gene calls are TRBV7-9 and TRBJ2-6; D is perhaps TRBD1 (6 bases). Germline V lookup: CDR1 SEHNR, CDR2 FQNEAQ (reference sequence). This CDR3 spans 11 amino acids. In DNA, the CDR3 is TGTGCCAGCAGCTTAGAGGGGGACCCTGACTTC. This gives the protein CASSLEGDPDF. The full variable domain, rest sourced from reference TRBV7-9 and TRBJ2-6, is DTGVSQNPRHKITKRGQNVTFRCDPISEHNRLYWYRQTLGQGPEFLTYFQNEAQLEKSRLLSDRFSAERPKGSFSTLEIQRTEQGDSAMYLCASSLEGDPDFGAGSRLTVL.

This clonotype was detected many times. This chain links TRBV12-3 or TRBV12-4 with TRBJ1-1, with D maybe TRBD1 (5 bases). V lost 7 bases to trimming and J lost 1 base, with 13 bases between them. The CDR3 length is 14 residues. The CDR3 DNA follows: TGTGCCAGCACCTGGGGCAGGGCGAACACTGAAGCTTTCTTT. This codes for CASTWGRANTEAFF.

This clonotype was picked up many times. CDR3: CASSSTETGELFF. The CDR3 DNA follows: TGTGCCAGCAGTTCAACAGAGACCGGGGAGCTGTTTTTT. The rearrangement links TRBV6-5 to TRBJ2-2; D is undetermined. This CDR3 has 13 residues. Germline values: CDR1 MNHEY, CDR2 SVGAGI. Trimming removed 4 bases from V and 5 bases from J, with 8 bases in between.

This clonotype has at least ten counts. The V gene is TRBV28, the J gene TRBJ2-5; D ambiguous. This CDR3 is 15 amino acids long. The germline V gene encodes CDR1 MDHEN and CDR2 SYDVKM. Trimming removed 4 bases at V and 4 bases at J, with 16 bases between. The CDR3 region is CASSSGTFDRETQYF. The CDR3, as DNA: TGTGCCAGCAGTTCTGGAACATTCGACCGAGAGACCCAGTACTTC. Filled out from reference TRBV28 and TRBJ2-5, the complete variable domain reads DVKVTQSSRYLVKRTGEKVFLECVQDMDHENMFWYRQDPGLGLRLIYFSYDVKMKEKGDIPEGYSVSREKKERFSLILESASTNQTSMYLCASSSGTFDRETQYFGPGTRLLVL.

The chain couples TRBV5-1 to TRBJ1-2; 9 bases are shared with TRBD1. This CDR3 spans 16 amino acids. Germline V gene sequence: CDR1 SGHRS, CDR2 YFSETQ. V was pared by 0 bases and J by 8 bases, with 11 bases of the junction left unmatched. The CDR3 coding sequence is TGCGCCAGCAGCTTGGAAACCCCCTTAACAGGGGGCGGCTACACCTTC. Translation gives CASSLETPLTGGGYTF.

This clonotype came up many times. The chain uses TRBV4-1 and TRBJ2-7; D is perhaps TRBD1 (5 bases). With 0 bases removed from V and 2 bases from J, the gap between germline ends came to 11 bases. Germline CDR1 MGHRA, CDR2 YSYEKL. The CDR3 totals 15 residues. The CDR3 loop reads CASSQDLGLTYEQYF. The CDR3 DNA reads TGCGCCAGCAGCCAAGACCTGGGGCTGACCTACGAGCAGTACTTC.

This clonotype was picked up a small number of times. The CDR3 nucleotides are TGTGCCAGCAGTTTAGGGGCAGACGGAATGCAGCCCCAGCATTTT. This translates into CASSLGADGMQPQHF. The chain has TRBV28 and TRBJ1-5; D may be TRBD1 (5 bases). The V gene lost 2 bases and the J gene lost 7 bases, with 15 bases spanning the gap. The CDR3 extends over 15 amino acids. Germline assignment: CDR1 MDHEN and CDR2 SYDVKM.

This clonotype was counted at least ten times. The chain combines TRBV11-2 with TRBJ2-6; TRBD2 matches at 7 bases. CDR3 size: 17 residues. J gave up 2 bases and V 5 bases, and 9 bases lay outside the gene matches. Germline CDR1 reads SGHAT; CDR2 reads FQNNGV. The CDR3 spells CASSPPYREAGANVLTF. The CDR3 nucleotides are TGTGCCAGCAGCCCCCCCTACCGGGAGGCTGGGGCCAACGTCCTGACTTTC.

This clonotype was recorded many times. The rearrangement joins TRBV6-1 to TRBJ1-2, with D uncertain. The CDR3 has 15 amino acids. Per germline, CDR1 MNHNS and CDR2 SASEGT. Trimming pared 0 bases from V and 4 bases from J, leaving 12 bases between. The CDR3 DNA reads TGTGCCAGCAGTGAAGCCACGGACGTACGCTATGGCTACACCTTC. It translates to CASSEATDVRYGYTF.

This clonotype was picked up many times. This chain joins TRBV6-5 and TRBJ2-7; D call uncertain. The CDR3 runs 13 residues. Germline V gene data show CDR1 as MNHEY and CDR2 as SVGAGI. V lost 4 bases and J lost 4, with 11 bases in between. CDR3 DNA sequence: TGTGCCAGCAGTTCCCCAGAACTTTACGAGCAGTACTTC. This encodes CASSSPELYEQYF.

This rearrangement joins TRBV6-5 to TRBJ1-2; TRBD1 matches 11 bases. The J segment lost 7 bases and the V segment lost 2 bases, leaving 6 bases of the junction unmatched. CDR3 size: 15 residues. In germline, CDR1 is MNHEY, CDR2 SVGAGI. CDR3 residues: CASSYEGQGESGYTF. CDR3 bases: TGTGCCAGCAGTTACGAGGGACAGGGGGAGAGTGGCTACACCTTC.

This chain uses TRBV20-1 with TRBJ1-3, with D possibly matching TRBD1 (5 bases). This CDR3 is built from 17 residues. V lost 2 bases to trimming and J lost 0 bases, with 17 bases between them. Germline CDR1 DFQATT, CDR2 SNEGSKA (reference sequence). This chain's CDR3 is CSARRDGGVNSGNTIYF. For the CDR3, the DNA is TGCAGTGCTAGACGGGACGGAGGGGTCAACTCTGGAAACACCATATATTTT.

Concerning this clonotype itself: An end of the junction differs from the germline gene, which may be a read error. The CDR3, as DNA: TGTGCTAGCAGCGTAAACGGGGACACTGAAGCTTTCTTT. It translates to CASSVNGDTEAFF. The chain uses TRBV7-3 and TRBJ1-1; D is unclear. The CDR3 has 13 amino acids. Germline-derived CDR1 and CDR2 are SGHTA and FQGTGA.

The chain recombines TRBV15 with TRBJ2-6; 7 bases align to TRBD1. The CDR3 has 15 residues. The ends lost 3 bases at V and 2 bases at J; junction bases unmatched: 1. From germline, CDR1 is LNHNV and CDR2 YYDKDF (reference sequence). Here the CDR3 DNA reads TGTGCCACCAGCAGCGACAGGGCTGGGGCCAACGTCCTGACTTTC. It codes for CATSSDRAGANVLTF.